This passage covers 31 T cell receptor beta chains from one sample sequenced in a study of T-cell reconstitution after alpha-beta-depleted transplantation in children. Preparing the TCRbeta library involved the use of unique molecular identifiers. TCRdb ran MiXCR on the PCR reads and lists one entry per CDR3 protein. Here the sample spans some 600,000 distinct CDR3 sequences, 10% to 15% being singletons. Sequencing was performed on PBMCs, mostly from graft donor cells, taken 360 days after TCRalphabeta/CD19-depleted stem cell transplant. The source is a male patient aged 10 to 17 who had a stem cell transplant for acute myeloid leukemia, so the T cells may come from the graft donor.

This clonotype was counted at least ten times. The chain joins TRBV9 to TRBJ2-7, with TRBD2 matching over 8 bases. Losses at the gene ends were 6 bases for V and 2 bases for J; bases not matched to a gene: 7. Germline assignment: CDR1 SGDLS and CDR2 YYNGEE. This CDR3 is built from 14 residues. CDR3 in amino acids: CASTPSGGTYEQYF. Written as DNA, the CDR3 is TGTGCCAGCACTCCAAGCGGGGGCACCTACGAGCAGTACTTC. Combining the CDR3 with reference TRBV9 and TRBJ2-7 gives the whole variable domain DSGVTQTPKHLITATGQRVTLRCSPRSGDLSVYWYQQSLDQGLQFLIQYYNGEERAKGNILERFSAQQFPDLHSELNLSSLELGDSALYFCASTPSGGTYEQYFGPGTRLTVT.

The genes are TRBV11-2 and TRBJ2-1; maybe TRBD2 (5 bases). The germline V gene encodes CDR1 SGHAT and CDR2 FQNNGV. The CDR3 has 20 residues. The ends were cut back, 1 base at V and 2 bases at J, with 24 bases in the middle. In DNA form, the CDR3 reads TGTGCCAGCAGCTTAGTAGGCCCCCTTTTAGAGGGAGACCCCTACAATGAGCAGTTCTTC. It is translated as CASSLVGPLLEGDPYNEQFF.

The rearrangement joins TRBV6-5 to TRBJ2-7, with D possibly TRBD1 on 6 matching bases. CDR3 length: 12 residues. The V end was cut by 0 bases, the J end by 9 bases, with 9 bases between. Looked up from germline, CDR1 is MNHEY and CDR2 is SVGAGI. DNA of the CDR3: TGTGCCAGCAGTTACTCGGCGACAGGGCAGTACTTC. It is translated as CASSYSATGQYF.

Notes on this clonotype: It may be a read error: a sequence one base away is much more abundant. The rearrangement uses TRBV7-3 and TRBJ2-1; possibly TRBD1 for D (5 bases). The CDR3 is 15 residues long. The germline CDR1 and CDR2 sequences are SGHTA and FQGTGA. The CDR3, as DNA: TGTGCCACCAGCTTAAGGCAGGGCAGGTTGAATGAGCAGTTCTTC. Protein: CATSLRQGRLNEQFF. The whole variable domain, filled in from reference TRBV7-3 and TRBJ2-1, reads GAGVSQTPSNKVTEKGKYVELRCDPISGHTALYWYRQSLGQGPEFLIYFQGTGAADDSGLPNDRFFAVRPEGSVSTLKIQRTERGDSAVYLCATSLRQGRLNEQFFGPGTRLTVL.

This clonotype was counted between two and nine times. The rearrangement links TRBV7-2 to TRBJ1-1; D call uncertain. The V gene lost 6 bases and the J gene lost 1 base, with 9 bases spanning the gap. Germline V gene sequence: CDR1 SGHTA, CDR2 FQGNSA. This CDR3 region has 13 residues. CDR3 amino acids: CASRKWGNTEAFF. The CDR3 region has the DNA TGTGCCAGCAGAAAGTGGGGGAACACTGAAGCTTTCTTT.

This clonotype was observed at least ten times. The rearrangement uses TRBV6-1 and TRBJ2-7, with TRBD2 matching over 12 bases. The CDR3 is made up of 15 amino acids. Germline CDR1 reads MNHNS; CDR2 reads SASEGT. The junction had 9 bases not matched to a gene; V was cut back by 5 bases and J by 7 bases. The CDR3 reads CASSPPGLAGHEQYF. The CDR3 bases are TGTGCCAGCAGTCCCCCTGGACTAGCGGGACATGAGCAGTACTTC.

This clonotype was seen a few times. The chain combines TRBV4-3 with TRBJ2-1, with D possibly being TRBD2 (5 bases). CDR3 size: 17 residues. V was clipped by 0 bases and J by 7 bases, with 19 bases between them. CDR1 is LGHNA, CDR2 YSLEER, per germline. Here the CDR3 reads CASSQDRATGVGNEQFF. The DNA of the CDR3 is TGCGCCAGCAGCCAAGATAGGGCCACCGGGGTAGGGAATGAGCAGTTCTTC.

This clonotype was recorded at least ten times. DNA of the CDR3: TGTGCCAGCAGTCGGCCGGGACAGCTAGCCTACGAGCAGTACTTC. This sequence encodes CASSRPGQLAYEQYF. V is TRBV6-2 or TRBV6-3 and J is TRBJ2-7; 7 bases match TRBD1. The CDR3 is 15 amino acids. The trim removed 5 bases at V and 2 bases at J, leaving 9 bases unmatched. Germline V lookup: CDR1 MNHEY, CDR2 SVGEGT.

This clonotype was picked up many times. This chain joins TRBV27 and TRBJ2-6, with 7 bases matching TRBD1. The CDR3 sequence is 19 residues long. Germline loops: CDR1 MNHEY, CDR2 SMNVEV (reference sequence). The trim removed 5 bases at V and 0 bases at J, leaving 13 bases unmatched. The CDR3 nucleotides read TGTGCCAGCAGTCCGTATCCGGGACAGATAGTCTCTGGGGCCAACGTCCTGACTTTC. It yields the protein CASSPYPGQIVSGANVLTF.

In its sample, this clonotype was seen many times. The rearrangement joins TRBV14 to TRBJ1-1; the D gene is possibly TRBD1 (6 bases). The CDR3 consists of 18 residues. Germline V gene data show CDR1 as SGHDN and CDR2 as FVKESK. Trimming removed 4 bases from V and 5 bases from J, with 26 bases in between. In DNA form, the CDR3 reads TGTGCCAGCAGCCTTTACACTTCGGACAGTTATGGTTGGACTGAAGCTTTCTTT. Translating gives CASSLYTSDSYGWTEAFF.

The rearrangement links TRBV12-3 or TRBV12-4 to TRBJ2-3, with D possibly being TRBD1 or TRBD2 (5 bases each). Trimming stripped 4 bases from V and 0 bases from J, with 14 bases between. This CDR3 is 16 amino acids long. The DNA for the CDR3 is TGTGCCAGCAGTTCCAGGGTTTGGACTAGCACAGATACGCAGTATTTT. Amino acids: CASSSRVWTSTDTQYF.

This clonotype turned up a few times. V is TRBV20-1 and J is TRBJ1-5, with no clear D. Germline CDR1 DFQATT, CDR2 SNEGSKA (reference sequence). This CDR3 is 13 amino acids long. V was cut by 5 bases and J by 2 bases, with 10 bases left in between. CDR3 coding DNA: TGCAGTGCTCGGCTCGAGGGCAATCAGCCCCAGCATTTT. This codes for CSARLEGNQPQHF.

In this sample, this clonotype turned up a few times. The chain combines TRBV28 with TRBJ1-5; D is undetermined. From germline, CDR1 is MDHEN and CDR2 SYDVKM. Trimming took 6 bases from V and 4 from J, leaving 4 bases between them. The CDR3 has 11 amino acids. CDR3 loop: CASSYNQPQHF. The CDR3, as DNA: TGTGCCAGCAGCTATAATCAGCCCCAGCATTTT.

Only a few counts were recorded for this clonotype. The chain couples TRBV7-9 to TRBJ2-1, with TRBD2 matching 8 bases. The germline CDR1 and CDR2 sequences are SEHNR and FQNEAQ (reference sequence). Losses at the gene ends were 1 base for V and 5 bases for J; bases not matched to a gene: 1. This CDR3 has 14 amino acids. This chain's CDR3 is CASSLERENNEQFF. The CDR3 DNA sequence: TGTGCCAGCAGCTTAGAGCGGGAGAACAATGAGCAGTTCTTC.

V is TRBV12-3 or TRBV12-4 and J is TRBJ2-1, with D perhaps TRBD2 (7 bases). CDR3 length: 16 residues. V shed 3 bases and J shed 6 bases, with 18 bases lying between them. The CDR3 is CASSFPRGGLVNEQFF. CDR3 sequence (DNA): TGTGCCAGCAGTTTTCCGCGCGGGGGCCTGGTCAATGAGCAGTTCTTC.

The chain joins TRBV11-2 to TRBJ2-7; D gene uncertain. V dropped 1 base and J dropped 2 bases, with 12 bases sitting between them. The CDR3 sequence is 15 residues long. Germline V gene sequence: CDR1 SGHAT, CDR2 FQNNGV. For the CDR3, the DNA is TGTGCCAGCAGCTTAGGACGGTTACGAACCTACGAGCAGTACTTC. Protein: CASSLGRLRTYEQYF.

V usage is TRBV14 and J usage is TRBJ1-1; D remains unclear. Trimming removed 0 bases at V and 11 bases at J, with 10 bases between. Per germline, CDR1 SGHDN and CDR2 FVKESK. The CDR3 is made up of 12 amino acids. CDR3 sequence (DNA): TGTGCCAGCAGCCAAGATCTCGAAGTGGCTTTCTTT. Amino acids: CASSQDLEVAFF. Combining the CDR3 with reference TRBV14 and TRBJ1-1 gives the whole variable domain EAGVTQFPSHSVIEKGQTVTLRCDPISGHDNLYWYRRVMGKEIKFLLHFVKESKQDESGMPNNRFLAERTGGTYSTLKVQPAELEDSGVYFCASSQDLEVAFFGQGTRLTVV.

This chain joins TRBV20-1 and TRBJ2-5; 7 bases line up with TRBD2. This CDR3 region has 12 residues. CDR1 and CDR2 (germline): DFQATT, SNEGSKA (reference sequence). Losses at the gene ends were 6 bases for V and 4 bases for J; bases not matched to a gene: 5. The CDR3 region is CSAAGVGETQYF. CDR3 coding DNA: TGCAGTGCCGCGGGAGTAGGAGAGACCCAGTACTTC.

The gene calls are TRBV9 and TRBJ2-2; 13 bases map to TRBD2. CDR3 length equals 20 residues. V dropped 0 bases and J dropped 1; count of bases not matched to a gene: 9. Per the germline V gene, CDR1 is SGDLS and CDR2 is YYNGEE. CDR3 bases: TGTGCCAGCAGCGTAGGGATTCCGGGACTAGCGGGGAAGAACACCGGGGAGCTGTTTTTT. Translation gives CASSVGIPGLAGKNTGELFF.

V gene TRBV25-1 combines with J gene TRBJ2-1; 9 nucleotides match TRBD2. This CDR3 region has 14 residues. V gave up 0 bases and J gave up 8 bases; unmatched junction bases: 2. The germline CDR1 and CDR2 sequences are MGHDK and SYGVNS. The CDR3 sequence is CASSEYSGSHEQFF. The CDR3 DNA reads as TGTGCCAGCAGTGAATATAGCGGGAGTCATGAGCAGTTCTTC.

This clonotype was observed many times. The chain combines TRBV28 with TRBJ2-1, with TRBD2 matching 10 bases. V shed 7 bases and J 8 bases; nucleotides not matched to a gene: 14. The germline gives CDR1 MDHEN, CDR2 SYDVKM. CDR3 length: 16 amino acids. In nucleotides, the CDR3 is TGTGCCAGCACCGTAGCGGGAGGCCCCTTGAATCATGAGCAGTTCTTC. Encoded protein: CASTVAGGPLNHEQFF.

CDR3 coding DNA: TGCGCCAGCAGCATGGACAGTTTCGGTGAAAAACTGTTTTTT. The encoded protein is CASSMDSFGEKLFF. This sequence joins TRBV5-1 and TRBJ1-4; the D gene is possibly TRBD1 (6 bases). Germline CDR1 is SGHRS and CDR2 is YFSETQ. The CDR3 spans 14 residues. The V gene lost 4 bases and the J gene lost 7 bases, with 14 bases spanning the gap.

The chain is built from TRBV15 and TRBJ2-5; TRBD1 matches 8 bases. This CDR3 contains 16 residues. CDR1 is LNHNV and CDR2 is YYDKDF in the germline V gene (reference sequence). The V segment lost 0 bases and the J segment 1 base; nucleotides outside the gene matches: 4. The CDR3 region is CATSRESRGLQETQYF. CDR3 DNA sequence: TGTGCCACCAGCAGAGAGAGCAGGGGGCTCCAAGAGACCCAGTACTTC.

There are a few counts of this clonotype. The chain employs TRBV29-1 and TRBJ2-3; 9 bases are a match to TRBD1. V shed 4 bases and J 5 bases; nucleotides not matched to a gene: 13. The CDR3 totals 16 residues. From germline, CDR1 is SQVTM and CDR2 ANQGSEA. Here the CDR3 DNA reads TGCAGCGTTGGACCGACCGGGACAGGGATTGAAGATACGCAGTATTTT. It is translated as CSVGPTGTGIEDTQYF.

The V call is TRBV29-1, the J call TRBJ2-2; TRBD2 matches 14 bases. The V and J ends lost 6 bases and 6 bases, in that order; junction bases with no gene match: 6. This CDR3 comprises 15 residues. CDR1 SQVTM and CDR2 ANQGSEA come from the germline V gene. The CDR3 DNA follows: TGCAGCGTGGGGACTAGCGGGAGTTTGCCCGGGGAGCTGTTTTTT. It encodes CSVGTSGSLPGELFF.

The sample holds many counts of this clonotype. The rearrangement uses TRBV9 and TRBJ2-2; 10 bases line up with TRBD1. Losses at the gene ends were 2 bases for V and 4 bases for J; bases not matched to a gene: 11. The CDR3 totals 18 residues. Germline lookup yields CDR1 SGDLS and CDR2 YYNGEE. The CDR3 coding sequence is TGTGCCAGCAGCGTCCCTCCGGGGGGGACAGGGGCCACCGGGGAGCTGTTTTTT. The encoded protein is CASSVPPGGTGATGELFF.

This clonotype came up many times. The chain is built from TRBV7-9 and TRBJ2-7, with TRBD2 identical over 11 bases. This CDR3 has 18 residues. V was pared by 4 bases and J by 2 bases, with 13 bases of the junction left unmatched. Per germline, CDR1 SEHNR and CDR2 FQNEAQ (reference sequence). CDR3 DNA: TGTGCCAGCAGCTCTCAGTCCCCGGGACTAGCGGCCCCCTACGAGCAGTACTTC. The encoded protein is CASSSQSPGLAAPYEQYF.

The V call is TRBV21-1, the J call TRBJ2-1; TRBD1 is taken as the D call from the table, unchecked against the DNA. TRBV21-1 counts as a pseudogene. CDR3 size: 19 residues. The DNA of the CDR3 is TGTGCCAGCAGCAAAGTACTGAACGGGGCCGGCTCTGGCCACAATGAGCAGTTCTTC. Translation gives CASSKVLNGAGSGHNEQFF.

This clonotype was detected a few times. This chain links TRBV24-1 with TRBJ2-1; a possible D gene is TRBD2 (6 bases). Germline V gene lookup returns CDR1 KGHDR and CDR2 SFDVKD. This CDR3 is 16 amino acids long. V lost 1 base and J 1 base, leaving 10 bases between the germline ends. In DNA, the CDR3 is TGTGCCACCAGTGATTTTACGGGGACTTCCTACAATGAGCAGTTCTTC. It translates to CATSDFTGTSYNEQFF.

This clonotype was seen only a few times. The chain joins TRBV12-5 to TRBJ2-5; perhaps TRBD1 as D (5 bases). Deletions cut 1 base from V and 4 bases from J, with 13 bases between. Per the germline V gene, CDR1 is LGHNT and CDR2 is FRNRAP. The CDR3 sequence is 15 residues long. CDR3 in DNA: TGTGCTAGTGGTTTGGGGGTCAGGGTCTCAGAGACCCAGTACTTC. It yields the protein CASGLGVRVSETQYF.

This clonotype was observed many times. The chain carries TRBV24-1 and TRBJ2-1, with 12 bases that match TRBD2. CDR1 is KGHDR, CDR2 SFDVKD, per germline. The V gene end was trimmed by 4 bases and the J gene end by 3 bases; junction bases not matched to a gene: 6. The CDR3 runs 17 residues. The CDR3: CATSDPSGRAFYNEQFF. For the CDR3, the DNA is TGTGCCACCAGTGACCCTAGCGGGAGGGCTTTCTACAATGAGCAGTTCTTC.